One sample yielded the 21 T cell receptor beta chains listed below, sequenced in a study of shared clonotypes between healthy human individuals (dated by TCRdb to 2018 to 2021). Library preparation was by the immunoSEQ multiplex PCR assay. TCRdb limited this immuneACCESS table to in-frame rearrangements with V and J called. A share of clones is missing; checked studies link under half to unresolved V genes, and the rest is unexplained. For this sample the table gives more than 1.2 million clones, of which approximately 98.5% were detected only once. The ten largest clones take up roughly 0.36% of the sample. The source material was naive CD4+ T cells sorted from blood. Per the publication, the cell subset or site label means: CD45RA+ positively selected. All receptors come from a man under 40 in good health.

This sequence joins TRBV18 and TRBJ2-1, with TRBD1 as a possible D gene (6 bases). Trimming removed 3 bases at V and 7 bases at J, with 13 bases between. The CDR3 totals 14 residues. Germline V gene data show CDR1 as KGHSH and CDR2 as LQKENI. The CDR3 region is CASSPQQGSNEQFF. CDR3 nucleotides: TGTGCCAGCTCACCGCAACAGGGTTCGAATGAGCAGTTCTTC.

Written as DNA, the CDR3 is TGCAGCGTTAATAGGGGGAGAGGGGGCAATGAGCAGTTCTTC. It yields the protein CSVNRGRGGNEQFF. V and J are TRBV29-1 and TRBJ2-1, with D possibly TRBD1 on 6 matching bases. Germline CDR1 SQVTM, CDR2 ANQGSEA. Trimming removed 5 bases from V and 6 bases from J, with 17 bases in between. The length of the CDR3 is 14 residues.

CDR3 sequence (DNA): TGTGCCAGCAGCCGACCTAATCTCGGGGGCTACGAGCAGTACTTC. Translation: CASSRPNLGGYEQYF. The V call is TRBV7-9, the J call TRBJ2-7, with TRBD2 as a possible D gene (6 bases). This CDR3 has 15 residues. V was trimmed by 5 bases and J by 3 bases, leaving 17 bases between them. In germline, CDR1 is SEHNR, CDR2 FQNEAQ (reference sequence).

The CDR3 region is CASSLAPEYEQYF. CDR3 in DNA: TGCGCCAGCAGCTTGGCGCCCGAATACGAGCAGTACTTC. The J gene is TRBJ2-7, the V gene TRBV5-1; D is unclear. V was pared by 0 bases and J by 4 bases, with 8 bases between. Germline values: CDR1 SGHRS, CDR2 YFSETQ. The CDR3 length is 13 residues. The full variable domain, its missing parts supplied by reference TRBV5-1 and TRBJ2-7, is KAGVTQTPRYLIKTRGQQVTLSCSPISGHRSVSWYQQTPGQGLQFLFEYFSETQRNKGNFPGRFSGRQFSNSRSEMNVSTLELGDSALYLCASSLAPEYEQYFGPGTRLTVT.

The rearrangement joins TRBV5-1 to TRBJ1-5, with TRBD1 as a possible D gene (6 bases). Looked up from germline, CDR1 is SGHRS and CDR2 is YFSETQ. Trimming cost V 5 bases and J 3 bases, with 15 bases left between them. CDR3 length: 15 amino acids. In DNA form, the CDR3 reads TGCGCCAGCAGACCCACAGGGTCTACCAATCAGCCCCAGCATTTT. This sequence encodes CASRPTGSTNQPQHF. Filled out from reference TRBV5-1 and TRBJ1-5, the complete variable domain reads KAGVTQTPRYLIKTRGQQVTLSCSPISGHRSVSWYQQTPGQGLQFLFEYFSETQRNKGNFPGRFSGRQFSNSRSEMNVSTLELGDSALYLCASRPTGSTNQPQHFGDGTRLSIL.

The chain couples TRBV6-5 to TRBJ2-6, with D hard to call. V was trimmed by 4 bases and J by 4 bases, leaving 14 bases between them. The CDR3 covers 16 residues. The V gene's germline CDR1 is MNHEY and CDR2 SVGAGI. CDR3 coding DNA: TGTGCCAGCAGTTGGCAAAGAAAATCCGGGGCCAACGTCCTGACTTTC. It encodes CASSWQRKSGANVLTF.

This chain connects TRBV2 to TRBJ2-2, with D tentatively TRBD1 (6 bases). The CDR3 spans 19 residues. Germline V gives CDR1 SNHLY, CDR2 FYNNEI. The V gene lost 6 bases and the J gene lost 3 bases, with 26 bases spanning the gap. CDR3 protein: CASSSLRARGIWDTGELFF. The CDR3 region has the DNA TGTGCCAGCAGCAGCCTGAGAGCGAGGGGGATCTGGGACACCGGGGAGCTGTTTTTT.

V gene TRBV2 combines with J gene TRBJ2-2, with 10 nucleotides matching TRBD2. The CDR3 is 16 residues long. V trimming: 6 bases; J trimming: 6 bases; junction bases outside the gene matches: 10. Germline assignment: CDR1 SNHLY and CDR2 FYNNEI. DNA for the CDR3: TGTGCCAGCAGGGCTCTAGCGGGAGAGGGTCCCGGGGAGCTGTTTTTT. Translation gives CASRALAGEGPGELFF.

The rearrangement links TRBV5-8 to TRBJ2-3; no clear D. Germline CDR1 is SGHTS and CDR2 is YDEGEE. Trimming pared 2 bases from V and 2 bases from J, leaving 18 bases between. The length of the CDR3 is 17 residues. The CDR3 sequence is CASSLGRIKQFTDTQYF. As DNA, the CDR3 is TGTGCCAGCAGCTTAGGTAGAATCAAGCAGTTCACAGATACGCAGTATTTT.

This rearrangement joins TRBV7-6 to TRBJ2-3, with TRBD1 matching 9 bases. With V trimmed by 5 bases and J by 6 bases, 12 bases remained unmatched. The V gene's germline CDR1 is SGHVS and CDR2 FNYEAQ. CDR3 length: 16 amino acids. Written as DNA, the CDR3 is TGTGCCAGCAGCCTTGGGACAGGGAGGGGAGGGGATACGCAGTATTTT. It is translated as CASSLGTGRGGDTQYF.

This chain uses TRBV10-2 with TRBJ2-7, with TRBD2 matching over 10 bases. Germline CDR1 and CDR2: WSHSY and SAAADI. V was pared by 5 bases and J by 6 bases, with 4 bases of the junction left unmatched. The CDR3 covers 13 residues. CDR3 sequence: CASSSSGRGEQYF. The CDR3 nucleotides read TGCGCCAGCAGTTCTAGCGGGAGAGGCGAGCAGTACTTC.

This chain links TRBV2 with TRBJ2-7, with D unresolved. V lost 8 bases to trimming and J lost 6 bases, with 11 bases between them. The CDR3 contains 11 residues. Germline assignment: CDR1 SNHLY and CDR2 FYNNEI. For the CDR3, the DNA is TGTGCCAGCGGATACACCCGCGAGCAGTACTTC. It specifies CASGYTREQYF.

The gene calls are TRBV9 and TRBJ2-7; 9 nucleotides match TRBD1. The germline V gene encodes CDR1 SGDLS and CDR2 YYNGEE. This CDR3 region has 14 residues. Losses at the gene ends were 4 bases for V and 2 bases for J; bases not matched to a gene: 4. The CDR3, as DNA: TGTGCCAGCAGCTTACAGGGGGCAGCCTACGAGCAGTACTTC. Translating gives CASSLQGAAYEQYF.

With respect to this clone: This CDR3 is also generated by other DNA sequences in the sample. The chain has TRBV20-1 and TRBJ1-4, with D unresolved. V lost 2 bases and J lost 8, with 3 bases in between. This CDR3 spans 10 amino acids. CDR1 and CDR2 from the germline V gene are DFQATT and SNEGSKA (reference sequence). The CDR3 bases are TGCAGTGCTAGACGGGAAAAACTGTTTTTT. It yields the protein CSARREKLFF.

J is TRBJ2-3 and V is TRBV19; 7 bases are a match to TRBD2. Per the germline V gene, CDR1 is LNHDA and CDR2 is SQIVND (reference sequence). V was clipped by 4 bases and J by 0 bases; unmatched bases: 4. This CDR3 comprises 15 residues. The CDR3 region has the DNA TGTGCCAGTAGTAGCAGCGGGACCAGCACAGATACGCAGTATTTT. This encodes CASSSSGTSTDTQYF. Filled out from reference TRBV19 and TRBJ2-3, the complete variable domain reads DGGITQSPKYLFRKEGQNVTLSCEQNLNHDAMYWYRQDPGQGLRLIYYSQIVNDFQKGDIAEGYSVSREKKESFPLTVTSAQKNPTAFYLCASSSSGTSTDTQYFGPGTRLTVL.

This chain links TRBV28 with TRBJ1-5; D gene ambiguous. Deletions cut 10 bases from V and 6 bases from J, with 13 bases between. CDR3 size: 12 residues. Germline V CDR1 and CDR2: MDHEN, SYDVKM. The CDR3 loop is CATKLQSQPQHF. The CDR3 DNA follows: TGTGCCACCAAATTACAGAGTCAGCCCCAGCATTTT.

J is TRBJ1-1 and V is TRBV20-1; D unresolved. Germline V lookup: CDR1 DFQATT, CDR2 SNEGSKA (reference sequence). This CDR3 comprises 10 residues. V lost 1 base and J lost 8, with 5 bases in between. This CDR3 is CSARGPEAFF. For the CDR3, the DNA is TGCAGTGCTAGAGGTCCAGAAGCTTTCTTT.

This rearrangement joins TRBV18 to TRBJ2-6; possibly TRBD1 for D (6 bases). With 3 bases removed from V and 2 bases from J, the gap between germline ends came to 23 bases. The length of the CDR3 is 20 residues. CDR1 is KGHSH, CDR2 LQKENI, per germline. CDR3 residues: CASSPPVSGTFRAGANVLTF. CDR3 DNA sequence: TGTGCCAGCTCACCCCCGGTGTCAGGGACATTCAGAGCTGGGGCCAACGTCCTGACTTTC.

The chain recombines TRBV5-1 with TRBJ1-5; TRBD1 agrees at 8 bases. The CDR3 is 15 residues long. J gave up 5 bases and V 0 bases, and 4 bases lay outside the gene matches. CDR1 is SGHRS, CDR2 YFSETQ, per germline. The CDR3, as DNA: TGCGCCAGCAGCTTGGATGGACAGGGCGATCAGCCCCAGCATTTT. This codes for CASSLDGQGDQPQHF.

The V call is TRBV9, the J call TRBJ1-2; 7 bases agree with TRBD1. The V gene end was trimmed by 3 bases and the J gene end by 7 bases; junction bases not matched to a gene: 9. The CDR3 contains 14 residues. CDR1 and CDR2 from the germline V gene are SGDLS and YYNGEE. The CDR3 region is CASSATGDAGGYTF. In nucleotides, the CDR3 is TGTGCCAGCAGCGCCACAGGGGATGCGGGTGGCTACACCTTC.

This rearrangement joins TRBV7-9 to TRBJ2-7, with D perhaps matching TRBD2 (6 bases). The CDR3 runs 16 residues. Germline V gene lookup returns CDR1 SEHNR and CDR2 FQNEAQ (reference sequence). V was pared by 5 bases and J by 7 bases, with 24 bases between. The CDR3 loop is CASSQRLGAIPGEQYF. CDR3 nucleotide sequence: TGTGCCAGCAGCCAAAGACTAGGGGCTATCCCCGGGGAGCAGTACTTC.